Sequencing of this T cell receptor beta chain was carried out in a study of blood T cells in healthy people across ages. The germline V gene has CDR1 DFQATT and CDR2 SNEGSKA (reference sequence). The CDR3 is 15 amino acids. V gave up 3 bases and J gave up 0 bases, with 12 bases separating them. Using a J-beta primer mix together with a sample-barcoded 5' primer, a second PCR was run for about 6 to 12 cycles. TCRdb reanalysed the 5' RACE reads using MiXCR and keeps one entry per CDR3 protein. The sample lists some 800,000 distinct CDR3 sequences; 20% to 25% were seen once. Notes on the study in general: Donor CMV status was unknown, possibly confounding expanded clonotype changes.

This clonotype was picked up a small number of times. Antigen unknown. These data also formed part of another study, on T cells of mothers and their children.

Sequencing used blood. The chain carries TRBV20-1 and TRBJ2-4; no clear D gene. The receptor comes from a boy younger than 18 in good health. CDR3 DNA: TGCAGTGCTAGTGGGCCTCCTCTAGCCAAAAACATTCAGTACTTC. Amino acids: CSASGPPLAKNIQYF.